The 15 T cell receptor beta chains below were found in one sample sequenced in a study of Graves' ophthalmopathy and Graves' hyperthyroidism. Investigators amplified TCR beta CDR3 regions from RNA transcripts. RT-PCR with HTBI primers came first, then second-round multiplex PCR. Using its own MiXCR run on the multiplex PCR reads, TCRdb lists one record per CDR3 protein. The data show almost 750,000 distinct CDR3 sequences, with 35% to 50% seen just once and around 40% held by the top ten. The source material was peripheral blood. Receptors were obtained from an adult man with Graves' ophthalmopathy.

This clonotype was seen at least ten times. The CDR3 nucleotides are TGTGCCATCACAGGGGGCTCTGGGGCCAACGTCCTGACTTTC. It translates to CAITGGSGANVLTF. The chain employs TRBV10-3 and TRBJ2-6; the match to TRBD1 covers 7 bases. The V segment lost 7 bases and the J segment 0 bases; nucleotides outside the gene matches: 0. The CDR3 extends over 14 amino acids. CDR1 and CDR2 (germline): ENHRY, SYGVKD.

This clonotype appeared many times. The chain links TRBV15 to TRBJ1-4; TRBD1 might be the D (6 bases). In germline, CDR1 is LNHNV, CDR2 YYDKDF (reference sequence). Trimming stripped 11 bases from V and 4 bases from J, with 20 bases between. The CDR3 consists of 15 residues. CDR3 region: CAVGGRAEINEKLFF. The DNA of the CDR3 is TGTGCCGTAGGGGGGAGGGCAGAGATTAATGAAAAACTGTTTTTT.

CDR3 bases: TGTGCCAGCAGCTTAGAGGCAGGCTACAATGAAAAACTGTTTTTT. Protein: CASSLEAGYNEKLFF. V usage is TRBV7-9 and J usage is TRBJ1-4; the D is unclear. Trimming pared 1 base from V and 5 bases from J, leaving 11 bases between. This CDR3 contains 15 residues. The germline CDR1 and CDR2 sequences are SEHNR and FQNEAQ (reference sequence).

This clonotype was picked up a small number of times. The J gene is TRBJ2-7, the V gene TRBV20-1, with D unclear. V was cut by 2 bases and J by 0 bases, with 14 bases left in between. CDR3 length: 15 residues. In germline, CDR1 is DFQATT, CDR2 SNEGSKA (reference sequence). The CDR3, as DNA: TGCAGTGCTAGATGGCCTGGCGGATACTCCTACGAGCAGTACTTC. Translation: CSARWPGGYSYEQYF.

The chain uses TRBV29-1 and TRBJ2-2; 8 bases align to TRBD1. The CDR3 has 14 residues. Trimming removed 7 bases from V and 2 bases from J; junction bases left unmatched: 6. Germline V gene sequence: CDR1 SQVTM, CDR2 ANQGSEA. The CDR3 DNA reads TGCAGCGCCCGACAGGGGTTAAACACCGGGGAGCTGTTTTTT. Translation gives CSARQGLNTGELFF.

This clonotype was recorded once. Relative to the germline gene, one junction end is altered; a read error may explain this. This chain joins TRBV7-2 and TRBJ2-7; D gene unclear. The V gene's germline CDR1 is SGHTA and CDR2 FQGNSA. The CDR3 runs 12 residues. CDR3 amino acids: CASGLWGYEQYF. In DNA, the CDR3 is TGTGCCAGCGGCTTATGGGGCTACGAGCAGTACTTC. The complete variable domain, with remaining parts taken from reference TRBV7-2 and TRBJ2-7, reads GAGVSQSPSNKVTEKGKDVELRCDPISGHTALYWYRQSLGQGLEFLIYFQGNSAPDKSGLPSDRFSAERTGGSVSTLTIQRTQQEDSAVYLCASGLWGYEQYFGPGTRLTVT.

This clonotype was detected only a few times. The V call is TRBV29-1, the J call TRBJ2-1; 10 bases align to TRBD2. The V and J ends lost 4 bases and 5 bases, in that order; junction bases with no gene match: 5. The CDR3 runs to 14 residues. Germline CDR1 is SQVTM and CDR2 is ANQGSEA. The chain's CDR3 is CSVVVGTSDNEQFF. Written as DNA, the CDR3 is TGCAGCGTTGTGGTTGGGACTAGCGACAATGAGCAGTTCTTC.

In the case of this clonotype: Because the CDR3 is missing its conserved closing phenylalanine or tryptophan, this is likely a read error. The DNA is omitted, as the CDR3 cannot be located on it reliably, and the CDR3 follows TCRdb's listing. The V gene is TRBV10-3, the J gene TRBJ1-1. The CDR3 spans 8 amino acids, including both terminal residues. Per germline, CDR1 ENHRY and CDR2 SYGVKD. CDR3 residues: CASSYSNS.

This clonotype came up many times. CDR3: CASSVGEKLFF. The CDR3 nucleotides are TGTGCCAGCAGCGTAGGTGAAAAACTGTTTTTT. The rearrangement uses TRBV7-9 and TRBJ1-4; D call uncertain. With 5 bases removed from V and 7 bases from J, the gap between germline ends came to 5 bases. Germline V CDR1 and CDR2: SEHNR, FQNEAQ (reference sequence). The CDR3 is 11 amino acids.

V and J are TRBV6-6 and TRBJ1-2; perhaps TRBD1 as D (6 bases). Trimming took off 0 bases at V and 6 bases at J, with 14 bases between the two ends. The CDR3 has 15 amino acids. From germline, CDR1 is MNHNY and CDR2 SVGAGI (reference sequence). This CDR3 reads CASSYSGGRFDGYTF. CDR3 bases: TGTGCCAGCAGTTACTCGGGGGGGCGCTTCGATGGCTACACCTTC.

The V gene is TRBV2, the J gene TRBJ1-2; a weak D match, TRBD1 (6 bases). This CDR3 is built from 13 residues. Trimming removed 5 bases at V and 4 bases at J, with 11 bases between. Germline CDR1 and CDR2: SNHLY and FYNNEI. The chain's CDR3 is CASSPNRVYGYTF. The DNA for the CDR3 is TGTGCCAGCAGTCCGAACAGGGTCTATGGCTACACCTTC.

V usage is TRBV19 and J usage is TRBJ1-6; TRBD1 aligns across 8 bases. The CDR3 sequence is 15 residues long. Losses at the gene ends were 5 bases for V and 7 bases for J; bases not matched to a gene: 7. The V gene's germline CDR1 is LNHDA and CDR2 SQIVND (reference sequence). Here the CDR3 DNA reads TGTGCCAGTAGTGAAGAGACAGGGGTGAATTCACCCCTCCACTTT. It is translated as CASSEETGVNSPLHF.

As for this clonotype: A read error may explain this, as a much larger clone is one base away. The gene calls are TRBV11-2 and TRBJ2-2; D is uncertain. Germline-derived CDR1 and CDR2 are SGHAT and FQNNGV. Between the trimmed V and J ends, which lost 1 base and 1 base, there was a span of 7 bases. CDR3 length equals 15 residues. The CDR3 here is CASSLGPRNTGELFF. The CDR3, as DNA: TGTGCCAGCAGCTTAGGACCAAGGAACACCGGGGAGCTGTTTTTT.

Comment on this clonotype: A much larger clone differs from this one at a single base, so this may be a read error. The chain employs TRBV2 and TRBJ1-5; perhaps TRBD1 as D (5 bases). The CDR3 length is 15 residues. V was clipped by 1 base and J by 5 bases, with 12 bases between them. The V gene's germline CDR1 is SNHLY and CDR2 FYNNEI. The CDR3 DNA reads TGTGCCAGCAGTGAAGGGGCAGGGCCTCATCAGCCCCAGCATTTT. Amino acid sequence: CASSEGAGPHQPQHF.

The chain carries TRBV7-3 and TRBJ1-2; D not certain. V was clipped by 3 bases and J by 0 bases, with 14 bases between them. Germline assignment: CDR1 SGHTA and CDR2 FQGTGA. CDR3 length: 16 residues. CDR3 sequence reads: CASSFPLGRPNYGYTF. The CDR3 nucleotides read TGTGCCAGCAGCTTCCCTCTCGGGAGACCTAACTATGGCTACACCTTC.